A single sample is the source of the 27 T cell receptor beta chains below, sequenced in a study of blood T cell repertoires in COVID-19. The protocol was immunoSEQ multiplex PCR, while the TCRdb copy is restricted to in-frame clones and leaves out a portion. The repertoire holds some 48,000 clones, with just over 90% as singletons. The sample consisted of peripheral blood. Receptors originate from a man between 60 and 75 years old with COVID-19, enrolled during active disease.

The gene calls are TRBV6-5 and TRBJ1-6; the D is unclear. The CDR3 has 14 amino acids. Germline CDR1 reads MNHEY; CDR2 reads SVGAGI. V was pared by 6 bases and J by 13 bases, with 19 bases between. The CDR3 DNA reads TGTGCCAGCAGCCGGGGATCCGTCGGTTCGCCCCTCCACTTT. This translates into CASSRGSVGSPLHF.

V gene TRBV6-5 combines with J gene TRBJ1-5; the D gene is possibly TRBD1 (5 bases). V lost 6 bases to trimming and J lost 6 bases, with 18 bases between them. CDR1 MNHEY and CDR2 SVGAGI come from the germline V gene. This CDR3 is 15 amino acids long. The CDR3 region is CASSRSGGEGQPQHF. For the CDR3, the DNA is TGTGCCAGCAGCAGGTCGGGGGGGGAGGGTCAGCCCCAGCATTTT.

The V gene is TRBV7-9, the J gene TRBJ2-7; D might be TRBD1 (6 bases). The CDR3 has 15 residues. Germline V gene data show CDR1 as SEHNR and CDR2 as FQNEAQ (reference sequence). V lost 5 bases, J lost 2 bases, and 16 bases lay in between. DNA for the CDR3: TGTGCCAGCAGCGAAAAAACAGGGTTCGCCTACGAGCAGTACTTC. As protein: CASSEKTGFAYEQYF.

V usage is TRBV3-1 (or the pseudogene TRBV3-2) and J usage is TRBJ2-6, with 7 bases fitting TRBD2. The V gene end was trimmed by 4 bases and the J gene end by 2 bases; junction bases not matched to a gene: 8. The CDR3 sequence is 17 residues long. Germline-derived CDR1 and CDR2 are LGHDT and YNNKEL (reference sequence). CDR3 loop: CASSRTWGGAGANVLTF. CDR3 coding DNA: TGTGCCAGCAGCCGCACCTGGGGGGGTGCTGGGGCCAACGTCCTGACTTTC.

The chain employs TRBV3-1 (or the pseudogene TRBV3-2) and TRBJ2-3; 9 bases match TRBD2. CDR1 and CDR2 (germline): LGHDT, YNNKEL (reference sequence). V shed 6 bases, J shed 0 bases, and the junction held 4 bases outside the gene matches. This CDR3 is 15 amino acids long. CDR3 DNA: TGTGCCAGCAGGTGGGCGGGAGGGAGCACAGATACGCAGTATTTT. Its translation: CASRWAGGSTDTQYF.

With regard to this clone: One junction end does not reproduce the germline sequence, and a read error may be involved. The chain couples TRBV6-5 to TRBJ2-7; 8 nucleotides agree with TRBD1. The V gene's germline CDR1 is MNHEY and CDR2 SVGAGI. The CDR3 extends over 15 amino acids. The CDR3 protein is CASSHSTGDSYEQYF. CDR3 bases: TGTGCCAGCAGTCACTCGACAGGGGACTCCTACGAGCAGTACTTC.

V usage is TRBV5-5 and J usage is TRBJ1-5, with 9 nucleotides matching TRBD1. V lost 0 bases, J lost 7 bases, and 8 bases stayed unmatched. The CDR3 runs 16 residues. The germline V gene encodes CDR1 SGHKS and CDR2 YYEKEE (reference sequence). CDR3 nucleotides: TGTGCCAGCAGCTTGGTTGGGACAGGGTTAAACCAGCCCCAGCATTTT. Translating it yields CASSLVGTGLNQPQHF. The variable domain in full, completed from reference TRBV5-5 and TRBJ1-5, reads DAGVTQSPTHLIKTRGQQVTLRCSPISGHKSVSWYQQVLGQGPQFIFQYYEKEERGRGNFPDRFSARQFPNYSSELNVNALLLGDSALYLCASSLVGTGLNQPQHFGDGTRLSIL.

This sequence joins TRBV30 and TRBJ2-7, with 8 positions matching TRBD1. The CDR3 length is 14 residues. Unmatched junction bases numbered 10, after V lost 3 bases and J lost 6 bases. Germline V lookup: CDR1 GTSNPN, CDR2 SVGIG (reference sequence). CDR3 amino acids: CAWRARTGLFEQYF. The CDR3 nucleotides read TGTGCCTGGAGGGCGAGGACAGGGCTCTTCGAGCAGTACTTC.

The chain carries TRBV2 and TRBJ1-2, with D possibly TRBD1 on 5 matching bases. The CDR3 covers 13 residues. Trimming cost V 6 bases and J 6 bases, with 14 bases left between them. CDR1 is SNHLY, CDR2 FYNNEI, per germline. CDR3 nucleotide sequence: TGTGCCAGCAGGGGCGAGCAGGGCCATGGCTACACCTTC. Its translation: CASRGEQGHGYTF.

V and J are TRBV10-3 and TRBJ1-1; D possibly corresponds to TRBD1 (6 bases). The CDR3 is 15 amino acids. Germline-derived CDR1 and CDR2 are ENHRY and SYGVKD. Trimming left V 0 bases short and J 4 bases short, with 12 bases between. The CDR3 loop is CAISESGLGATEAFF. The CDR3 DNA reads TGTGCCATCAGTGAGTCAGGCCTGGGGGCCACTGAAGCTTTCTTT.

This clone occurred a few times. V gene TRBV7-3 combines with J gene TRBJ2-7; D is perhaps TRBD2 (7 bases). The V end lost 5 bases, the J end lost 1 base, and 12 bases lay between the germline ends. Germline CDR1 and CDR2: SGHTA and FQGTGA. The CDR3 is 14 residues long. CDR3 protein: CASSPGRGSYEQYF. The CDR3, as DNA: TGTGCCAGCAGCCCAGGGAGGGGGTCCTACGAGCAGTACTTC.

The chain employs TRBV3-1 (or the pseudogene TRBV3-2) and TRBJ1-6, with 8 bases aligning to TRBD1. V lost 4 bases, J lost 10 bases, and 9 bases stayed unmatched. CDR3 length: 15 amino acids. From germline, CDR1 is LGHDT and CDR2 YNNKEL (reference sequence). The CDR3 reads CASSPLGQGNSPLHF. The DNA for the CDR3 is TGTGCCAGCAGCCCACTAGGACAGGGAAACTCACCCCTCCACTTT.

V and J are TRBV28 and TRBJ2-1; 7 nucleotides match TRBD1. This CDR3 contains 15 residues. V trimming: 4 bases; J trimming: 5 bases; junction bases outside the gene matches: 8. The germline V gene has CDR1 MDHEN and CDR2 SYDVKM. CDR3 in amino acids: CASSSTGSNNNEQFF. CDR3 nucleotides: TGTGCCAGCAGTTCGACAGGGTCAAACAACAATGAGCAGTTCTTC.

The chain recombines TRBV19 with TRBJ2-1, with 12 bases fitting TRBD2. Germline CDR1 and CDR2: LNHDA and SQIVND (reference sequence). V gave up 6 bases and J gave up 8 bases; unmatched junction bases: 5. This CDR3 spans 14 amino acids. The CDR3 region has the DNA TGTGCCAGTAGGACTAGCGGGGGTCCTTATGAGCAGTTCTTC. It is translated as CASRTSGGPYEQFF.

The rearrangement uses TRBV28 and TRBJ1-1; 7 positions match TRBD1. Trimming at V came to 10 bases and at J to 1 base, leaving 9 bases not matched to a gene. The CDR3 consists of 14 residues. The V gene's germline CDR1 is MDHEN and CDR2 SYDVKM. This CDR3 is CATKTGTANTEAFF. The CDR3 bases are TGTGCCACCAAAACCGGGACAGCGAACACTGAAGCTTTCTTT. Together with reference TRBV28 and TRBJ1-1, the CDR3 gives the full variable domain: DVKVTQSSRYLVKRTGEKVFLECVQDMDHENMFWYRQDPGLGLRLIYFSYDVKMKEKGDIPEGYSVSREKKERFSLILESASTNQTSMYLCATKTGTANTEAFFGQGTRLTVV.

The V gene is TRBV9, the J gene TRBJ1-3; D remains unclear. The V gene lost 0 bases and the J gene lost 0 bases, with 10 bases spanning the gap. CDR1 is SGDLS and CDR2 is YYNGEE in the germline V gene. CDR3 length: 16 amino acids. The CDR3 spells CASSVAAGSSGNTIYF. CDR3 in DNA: TGTGCCAGCAGCGTAGCGGCGGGGAGCTCTGGAAACACCATATATTTT.

The V call is TRBV7-2, the J call TRBJ2-3, with D possibly TRBD1 on 5 matching bases. CDR3 length: 17 amino acids. Trimming cost V 4 bases and J 4 bases, with 21 bases left between them. Germline V gives CDR1 SGHTA, CDR2 FQGNSA. CDR3 bases: TGTGCCAGCAGCTCCACAGGTTCGGTTCATTTTCCAGATACGCAGTATTTT. It is translated as CASSSTGSVHFPDTQYF.

The gene calls are TRBV19 and TRBJ1-5, with 7 bases that match TRBD1. CDR3 length: 16 residues. Germline V CDR1 and CDR2: LNHDA, SQIVND (reference sequence). V lost 3 bases and J lost 0; bases outside the gene matches: 5. CDR3 residues: CASSMTGSPSNQPQHF. The CDR3 bases are TGTGCCAGTAGTATGACAGGGTCCCCTAGCAATCAGCCCCAGCATTTT.

The rearrangement joins TRBV19 to TRBJ1-5, with TRBD1 identical over 7 bases. The CDR3 consists of 16 residues. The ends lost 1 base at V and 2 bases at J; junction bases unmatched: 5. CDR1 is LNHDA and CDR2 is SQIVND in the germline V gene (reference sequence). The CDR3 sequence is CASSIVTTGGNQPQHF. In DNA form, the CDR3 reads TGTGCCAGTAGTATAGTAACCACAGGGGGCAATCAGCCCCAGCATTTT.

The rearrangement uses TRBV20-1 and TRBJ1-1, with TRBD1 matching over 8 bases. Germline loops: CDR1 DFQATT, CDR2 SNEGSKA (reference sequence). CDR3 length: 11 amino acids. V was pared by 6 bases and J by 9 bases, with 6 bases of the junction left unmatched. CDR3 protein: CSARTGRQAFF. CDR3 bases: TGCAGTGCCAGGACAGGGAGACAAGCTTTCTTT.

The chain combines TRBV6-6 with TRBJ2-1; D ambiguous. V lost 4 bases and J 0 bases, leaving 7 bases between the germline ends. The CDR3 spans 14 residues. The germline CDR1 and CDR2 sequences are MNHNY and SVGAGI (reference sequence). CDR3 in amino acids: CASSLESSYNEQFF. The DNA for the CDR3 is TGTGCCAGCAGTTTAGAGAGCTCCTACAATGAGCAGTTCTTC.

The chain is built from TRBV27 and TRBJ2-4, with 12 bases matching TRBD2. J gave up 6 bases and V 5 bases, and 5 bases lay outside the gene matches. Germline V gene lookup returns CDR1 MNHEY and CDR2 SMNVEV (reference sequence). The CDR3 is 15 residues long. This CDR3 is CASSPLAGGGNIQYF. The CDR3 DNA reads as TGTGCCAGCAGTCCTCTAGCGGGAGGGGGAAACATTCAGTACTTC.

The chain is built from TRBV7-3 and TRBJ1-1; D is possibly TRBD1 (5 bases). This CDR3 is 14 amino acids long. The germline gives CDR1 SGHTA, CDR2 FQGTGA. The germline V and J ends were trimmed by 2 bases and 7 bases, with 14 bases remaining between them. The CDR3 sequence: CASSLGPGRGEAFF. DNA of the CDR3: TGTGCCAGCAGCTTAGGGCCAGGGCGGGGTGAAGCTTTCTTT.

The CDR3 DNA reads as TGCGCCAGCAGCTTTGCCAGGGGTTCCAACACTGAAGCTTTCTTT. Translating gives CASSFARGSNTEAFF. V is TRBV5-1 and J is TRBJ1-1, with a tentative D call TRBD1 (6 bases). Germline lookup yields CDR1 SGHRS and CDR2 YFSETQ. V was pared by 2 bases and J by 2 bases, with 13 bases between. The CDR3 runs 15 residues. The complete variable domain, with remaining parts taken from reference TRBV5-1 and TRBJ1-1, reads KAGVTQTPRYLIKTRGQQVTLSCSPISGHRSVSWYQQTPGQGLQFLFEYFSETQRNKGNFPGRFSGRQFSNSRSEMNVSTLELGDSALYLCASSFARGSNTEAFFGQGTRLTVV.

V usage is TRBV18 and J usage is TRBJ1-1; perhaps TRBD1 as D (5 bases). V lost 3 bases and J 3 bases, leaving 11 bases between the germline ends. CDR1 is KGHSH, CDR2 LQKENI, per germline. The CDR3 spans 14 residues. For the CDR3, the DNA is TGTGCCAGCTCACCGGGGGGGTGGGACACTGAAGCTTTCTTT. Protein sequence: CASSPGGWDTEAFF.

This chain uses TRBV5-6 with TRBJ1-5; D unclear. CDR1 and CDR2 from the germline V gene are SGHDT and YYEEEE. The CDR3 is 15 residues long. V was clipped by 1 base and J by 6 bases, with 14 bases between them. CDR3 amino acids: CASSLFSTVSQPQHF. CDR3 DNA: TGTGCCAGCAGCTTGTTTAGTACAGTTTCTCAGCCCCAGCATTTT.

The chain joins TRBV11-2 to TRBJ1-2, with a weak D call TRBD1 (5 bases). The CDR3 length is 13 residues. Trimming cost V 0 bases and J 8 bases, with 10 bases left between them. The germline CDR1 and CDR2 sequences are SGHAT and FQNNGV. Here the CDR3 reads CASSLEGASGYTF. Written as DNA, the CDR3 is TGTGCCAGCAGCTTAGAAGGGGCGAGCGGCTACACCTTC. The complete variable domain, with remaining parts taken from reference TRBV11-2 and TRBJ1-2, reads EAGVAQSPRYKIIEKRQSVAFWCNPISGHATLYWYQQILGQGPKLLIQFQNNGVVDDSQLPKDRFSAERLKGVDSTLKIQPAKLEDSAVYLCASSLEGASGYTFGSGTRLTVV.